The sequence of this TCR beta chain was determined in a study of cytomegalovirus exposure and HLA in healthy donors. Study-wide points: Analyses of presence and absence presupposed an approximately uniform sequencing depth across donors. Sequence variants that were highly shared formed a cluster that was likely a sequencing artifact.

Trimming took 2 bases from V and 2 from J; bases not matched to a gene: 15. This CDR3 contains 18 residues. Germline V gives CDR1 SGHRS, CDR2 YFSETQ. This PCR relied on a set of 60 Vbeta primers and 13 Jbeta primers. Repertoires were generated with immunoSEQ multiplex PCR, while TCRdb's copy carries only in-frame clones and drops some. The sample holds 120,000 to 150,000 clones, 70% to 85% seen once. To note about this clone: Its cognate antigen is unknown.

The genes are TRBV5-1 and TRBJ2-5; TRBD1 aligns across 7 bases. Sequencing was done on a sample of PBMCs. This sequence was found in a woman aged 45 to 65 in good health and CMV-seropositive. As DNA, the CDR3 is TGCGCCAGCAGCTTCCGAAATACCCCGGGACAGCAACAAGAGACCCAGTACTTC. As protein: CASSFRNTPGQQQETQYF.